This T cell receptor (beta chain) was documented in a study of blood T cell repertoires in COVID-19. Study-level information: The cDNA or gDNA used as material had been derived from T cells, B-cell-depleted T cells, or PBMCs.

This clone was found once. Each participant's cohort was designated according to participant-reported clinical history. Within 2 weeks before study entry, exposed participants met a COVID-19 case. The ends were cut back, 2 bases at V and 2 bases at J, with 15 bases in the middle. The CDR3 length is 16 residues. Germline V lookup: CDR1 MGHRA, CDR2 YSYEKL. Per the original methods: Scientists estimated how many nucleated cells there were by amplifying reference gene primers. Assay: immunoSEQ multiplex PCR; the TCRdb copy retains only in-frame clones and omits some. V and J calls and clone size come straight from that table; D and trimming were deduced from the DNA. The sample has some 340,000 clones; 85% to 95% are singletons.

The source material was PBMCs or T cells enriched from blood (not recorded which). The chain joins TRBV4-1 to TRBJ1-2; a weak D match, TRBD1 (5 bases). This TCR came from a woman aged 30 to 39 who had been exposed to COVID-19. CDR3 sequence: CASSQPTRDRNYGYTF. Written as DNA, the CDR3 is TGCGCCAGCAGCCAACCCACCCGCGACAGAAACTATGGCTACACCTTC.